The present entry profiles one TCR beta chain with its context. Its target is not known. A much larger clonotype is one base distant, so this may be a read error. The record originates from a study of T-cell reconstitution after alpha-beta-depleted transplantation in children. Study-wide findings and caveats: Surviving recipient T cells and thymic progenitors underlay high day-60 TCRbeta diversity in some patients. Several hundred graft clones that had expanded were reportedly the source of alpha-beta T cells about two months after transplant. T-cell counts and diversity at one year following transplant were attributed mainly to newly produced T cells.

CDR1 is LGHDT and CDR2 is YNNKEL in the germline V gene (reference sequence). The CDR3 is made up of 15 amino acids. Using unique molecular identifiers, the investigators prepared the TCRbeta library. TCRdb redid the calling of the PCR reads with MiXCR, one entry per CDR3 protein. The table records some 190,000 distinct CDR3 sequences, more than 9.5% of them present only once. Here the sequenced sample was PBMCs, taken before TCRalphabeta/CD19-depleted stem cell transplant. The V call is TRBV3-1, the J call TRBJ1-1, with D maybe TRBD1 (6 bases). The source is a boy aged 2 to 10 with acute myeloid leukemia, due to receive a stem cell transplant. The CDR3 protein is CASSRLRDKNTEALF. The CDR3 DNA sequence: TGTGCCAGCAGTCGTCTTCGGGACAAGAACACTGAAGCTCTCTTT.